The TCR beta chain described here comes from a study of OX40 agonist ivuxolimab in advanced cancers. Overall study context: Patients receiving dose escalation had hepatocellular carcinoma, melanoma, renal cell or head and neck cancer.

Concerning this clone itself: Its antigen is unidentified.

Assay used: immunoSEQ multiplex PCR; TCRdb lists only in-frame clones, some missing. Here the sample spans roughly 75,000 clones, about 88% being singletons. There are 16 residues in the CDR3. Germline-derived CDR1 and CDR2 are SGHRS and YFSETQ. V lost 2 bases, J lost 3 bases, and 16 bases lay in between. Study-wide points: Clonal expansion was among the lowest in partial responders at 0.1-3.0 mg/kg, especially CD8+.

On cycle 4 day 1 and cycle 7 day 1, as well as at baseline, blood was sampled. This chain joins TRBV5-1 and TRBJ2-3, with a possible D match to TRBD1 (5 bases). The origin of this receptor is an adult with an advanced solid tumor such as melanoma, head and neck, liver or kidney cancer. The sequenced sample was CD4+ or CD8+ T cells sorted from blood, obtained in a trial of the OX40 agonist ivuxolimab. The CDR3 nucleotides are TGCGCCAGCAGCTTTTTGGTCGACAGCCCAACAGATACGCAGTATTTT. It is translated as CASSFLVDSPTDTQYF.